These T cell receptor beta chains were read from a single sample in a study of T cell repertoires in cytomegalovirus infection. Their specific antigens are unknown. TCRdb ran MiXCR on the reads and lists one entry per CDR3 protein. The sample lists under 350,000 distinct CDR3 sequences; less than 25% were seen once. Sequenced material: cultured PBMCs, taken from culture after CMV antigen stimulation. The receptors shown here come from a human donor in good health (CMV status not recorded). Some clones in this sample may be carry-over from other donors' samples. Each CDR3 is given with its conserved first and last residue.

CASSFFQPLYNEQFF	TRBV12-3/TRBV12-4
CASSYSEATNEKLFF	TRBV6-6
CSAEPSSYEQYF	TRBV20-1
CASSQPPSSSYNEQFF	TRBV4-1
CASSQISARNEKLFF	TRBV4-1
CSASGPVETQYF	TRBV20-1
CSANVGGTADTQYF	TRBV20-1
CASSSGAAGDTQYF	TRBV7-2
CASSFFGLDDNEQFF	TRBV5-4
CASSLAGLANEKLFF	TRBV7-8
CASSLVRETEAFF	TRBV7-2
CASLKTSGRTDTQYF	TRBV27
CSARGVNTGELFF	TRBV20-1
CASSLWTSGSLTGELFF	TRBV7-6
CASSSGQGIEQYF	TRBV28
CASSQGASGRNSDTQYF	TRBV4-3
CASSSGQGTLHF	TRBV6-5
CASSPLPGPPGQGNEQFF	TRBV12-3/TRBV12-4
CASSTVTSRGETQYF	TRBV7-8
CASSLAVYTDTQYF	TRBV7-9
CASSYQGHTEAFF	TRBV6-2/TRBV6-3
CASSVRQVANTEAFF	TRBV7-2
CASSTYREPNYGYTF	TRBV19
CASSYRLAGVGEKLFF	TRBV6-5
CASSLESWGQALYNEQFF	TRBV7-9